Listed below are T cell receptor beta chains from one sample, sequenced in a study of control samples from healthy donors and cancer patients. TCRdb's copy holds only in-frame clones and misses some; the assay was immunoSEQ multiplex PCR. The sample records around 170,000 clones, 90% to 95% being singletons. The sequencing input was blood. The receptors derive from a woman younger than 45 in good health. The CDR3 runs from the conserved cysteine through the conserved F or W. D genes are given only for firm matches. For some rows the clone size is stated as once, few or many, or as a class when expanded; others skip it.

NA	TRBJ1-2	TRBV14	NA	17	CASSHQVPRGFDYGYTF	TGTGCCAGCAGCCACCAGGTCCCCAGGGGTTTTGACTATGGCTACACCTTC
NA	TRBJ1-1	TRBV29-1	NA	13	CSVETRLDTEAFF	TGCAGCGTTGAAACTCGTTTGGACACTGAAGCTTTCTTT
NA	TRBJ2-7	TRBV28	once	11	CASSSYYEQYF	TGTGCCAGCAGCTCCTACTACGAGCAGTACTTC
NA	TRBJ1-5	TRBV3-1/TRBV3-2	NA	12	CASSQVGQPQHF	TGTGCCAGCAGCCAAGTGGGGCAGCCCCAGCATTTT
NA	TRBJ1-1	TRBV5-5	NA	15	CASSLTRQLNTEAFF	TGTGCCAGCAGCTTGACCCGACAGTTGAACACTGAAGCTTTCTTT
NA	TRBJ2-7	TRBV2	NA	14	CASKLLTGPYEQYF	TGTGCCAGCAAACTCCTGACAGGTCCCTACGAGCAGTACTTC
TRBD2	TRBJ2-1	TRBV28	NA	19	CASSLGIRLADSSYNEQFF	TGTGCCAGCAGTTTAGGGATACGACTAGCGGATAGCTCCTACAATGAGCAGTTCTTC
NA	TRBJ2-2	TRBV6-6	NA	15	CASSYSAENTGELFF	TGTGCCAGCAGTTACTCTGCGGAGAACACCGGGGAGCTGTTTTTT
NA	TRBJ1-2	TRBV30	NA	13	CAWSVSVDYGYTF	TGTGCCTGGAGTGTTTCCGTCGACTATGGCTACACCTTC
TRBD1	TRBJ1-2	TRBV4-2	NA	15	CASSPLPTGGDGYTF	TGTGCCAGCAGCCCGTTACCCACAGGGGGCGATGGCTACACCTTC
NA	TRBJ1-3	TRBV5-6	NA	15	CASSSGDRSGNTIYF	TGTGCCAGCAGCAGCGGGGATCGCTCTGGAAACACCATATATTTT
NA	TRBJ2-7	TRBV19	many	15	CASSTNSGGLYEQYF	TGTGCCAGTTCCACCAACTCAGGGGGGCTCTACGAGCAGTACTTC
NA	TRBJ1-1	TRBV27	NA	12	CASIGWATEAFF	TGTGCCAGCATTGGGTGGGCCACTGAAGCTTTCTTT
TRBD2	TRBJ2-5	TRBV5-1	NA	17	CASSLVSDGRFQETQYF	TGCGCCAGCAGCTTGGTTTCTGACGGGAGGTTCCAAGAGACCCAGTACTTC
NA	TRBJ1-2	TRBV9	NA	17	CASSVGTATGPNYGYTF	TGTGCCAGCAGCGTAGGAACCGCAACAGGTCCTAACTATGGCTACACCTTC
NA	TRBJ1-1	TRBV28	NA	16	CAGSSGRVIHNTEAFF	TGTGCCGGGAGTTCAGGGAGGGTAATCCATAACACTGAAGCTTTCTTT
TRBD1	TRBJ1-5	TRBV2	NA	15	CASRPDRGDNQPQHF	TGTGCCAGCAGACCCGACAGGGGAGACAATCAGCCCCAGCATTTT
NA	TRBJ2-7	TRBV10-1	NA	12	CASSESSAEQYF	TGCGCCAGCAGTGAGTCGTCCGCCGAGCAGTACTTC
NA	TRBJ2-5	TRBV6-1	NA	14	CASSEGTRQETQYF	TGTGCCAGCAGTGAAGGGACACGTCAAGAGACCCAGTACTTC
TRBD2	TRBJ2-5	TRBV4-1	NA	16	CASSQSGTWREETQYF	TGCGCCAGCAGCCAAAGCGGGACCTGGAGGGAAGAGACCCAGTACTTC
TRBD1	TRBJ1-1	TRBV27	NA	14	CASSHRDRGREAFF	TGTGCCAGCAGTCATCGGGACAGGGGCAGGGAAGCTTTCTTT
NA	TRBJ2-2	TRBV4-1	NA	14	CASSQGSNTGELFF	TGCGCCAGCAGCCAAGGGTCGAACACCGGGGAGCTGTTTTTT
NA	TRBJ1-2	TRBV28	NA	13	CASRLLGWHGYTF	TGTGCCAGCAGATTGCTAGGATGGCATGGCTACACCTTC
NA	TRBJ2-3	TRBV6-5	NA	14	CASSYSIGSDTQYF	TGTGCCAGCAGTTACTCGATCGGGTCAGATACGCAGTATTTT
TRBD2	TRBJ2-1	TRBV27	NA	18	CASSSETSGFPSYNEQFF	TGTGCCAGCAGTTCGGAGACTAGCGGGTTTCCTTCCTACAATGAGCAGTTCTTC
NA	TRBJ2-7	TRBV4-1	NA	13	CASSRDPSYEQYF	TGCGCCAGCAGCCGAGACCCATCCTACGAGCAGTACTTC
TRBD1	TRBJ2-2	TRBV5-8	few	15	CASSRIDRGTGELFF	TGTGCCAGCAGCCGAATAGACAGGGGGACCGGGGAGCTGTTTTTT
NA	TRBJ2-7	TRBV28	NA	11	CASSLTGWQSF	TGTGCCAGCAGTTTAACGGGCTGGCAGAGCTTC
NA	TRBJ1-1	TRBV2	few	15	CASSGQGGRNTEAFF	TGTGCCAGCAGTGGGCAGGGCGGAAGGAACACTGAAGCTTTCTTT
NA	TRBJ2-7	TRBV12-3/TRBV12-4	NA	12	CASSTQTYEQYF	TGTGCCAGCAGTACCCAGACCTACGAGCAGTACTTC
TRBD1	TRBJ1-2	TRBV7-9	NA	13	CASRDRGSDGYTF	TGTGCCAGCAGGGACAGGGGGAGTGATGGCTACACCTTC
TRBD2	TRBJ2-3	TRBV5-4	NA	15	CASSSGLAGVDTQYF	TGTGCCAGCAGCTCGGGACTAGCGGGGGTAGATACGCAGTATTTT
NA	TRBJ1-2	TRBV19	NA	14	CANTLRGFGYGYTF	TGTGCCAATACCCTCAGGGGTTTCGGATATGGCTACACCTTC
NA	TRBJ2-3	TRBV2	NA	14	CASSVREITDTQYF	TGTGCCAGCAGTGTCCGCGAAATCACAGATACGCAGTATTTT
NA	TRBJ1-5	TRBV2	NA	16	CASSEWPNYSNQPQHF	TGTGCCAGCAGTGAATGGCCTAACTATAGCAATCAGCCCCAGCATTTT
TRBD1	TRBJ2-2	TRBV5-1	NA	15	CASTGQVGNTGELFF	TGCGCCAGCACCGGACAGGTCGGGAACACCGGGGAGCTGTTTTTT
NA	TRBJ2-7	TRBV6-1	NA	14	CASSDGGDLYEQYF	TGTGCCAGCAGTGATGGGGGAGATCTCTACGAGCAGTACTTC
NA	TRBJ1-4	TRBV7-6	few	16	CASSLESSGHGEKLFF	TGTGCCAGCAGCTTAGAGTCGTCGGGGCACGGCGAAAAACTGTTTTTT
TRBD1	TRBJ2-7	TRBV19	NA	14	CASSTTGGNNEQYF	TGTGCCAGTAGTACGACAGGGGGAAATAACGAGCAGTACTTC
NA	TRBJ1-1	TRBV12-3/TRBV12-4	NA	10	CASSLGEAFF	TGTGCCAGCAGTCTAGGTGAAGCTTTCTTT
NA	TRBJ1-4	TRBV9	once	13	CASSGATNEKLFF	TGTGCCAGCAGCGGTGCAACTAATGAAAAACTGTTTTTT
TRBD1	TRBJ1-2	TRBV24-1	NA	15	CATSAGTGTLNGYTF	TGTGCCACCAGTGCTGGGACAGGGACCCTAAATGGCTACACCTTC
NA	TRBJ2-1	TRBV4-1	few	16	CASSQVNLVTYNEQFF	TGCGCCAGCAGCCAAGTTAACCTAGTTACCTACAATGAGCAGTTCTTC
TRBD2	TRBJ2-1	TRBV7-8	NA	16	CASSLARSGGVNEQFF	TGTGCCAGCAGCTTAGCGAGGAGCGGGGGAGTCAATGAGCAGTTCTTC
TRBD2	TRBJ2-3	TRBV6-5	NA	16	CASSSLAGFSTDTQYF	TGTGCCAGCAGTTCACTAGCGGGATTTAGCACAGATACGCAGTATTTT
NA	TRBJ1-3	TRBV27	NA	14	CASSLRQSGNTIYF	TGTGCCAGCAGTTTAAGACAATCTGGAAACACCATATATTTT
TRBD2	TRBJ2-3	TRBV13	NA	24	CASSLRGWQGTGTSEKPSTDTQYF	TGTGCCAGCAGCTTACGAGGTTGGCAGGGTACCGGGACTAGCGAAAAGCCCTCCACAGATACGCAGTATTTT
NA	TRBJ1-6	TRBV3-1/TRBV3-2	NA	13	CASSQVANSPLHF	TGTGCCAGCAGCCAAGTGGCGAATTCACCCCTCCACTTT
NA	TRBJ2-7	TRBV28	NA	15	CASSLRRSRPYEQYF	TGTGCCAGCAGTCTAAGAAGGTCTAGGCCTTACGAGCAGTACTTC
TRBD1	TRBJ2-7	TRBV5-4	NA	15	CASSSARDRGYEQYF	TGTGCCAGCAGCTCGGCCCGGGACAGGGGCTACGAGCAGTACTTC
NA	TRBJ2-7	TRBV30	NA	12	CAWSSDSYEQYF	TGTGCCTGGAGTTCGGATTCCTACGAGCAGTACTTC
NA	TRBJ1-1	TRBV2	NA	11	CASSEPRGAFF	TGTGCCAGCAGTGAACCTCGGGGGGCTTTCTTT
NA	TRBJ1-2	TRBV4-3	NA	13	CASSPSDRDGYTF	TGCGCCAGCAGCCCATCCGACAGAGATGGCTACACCTTC
NA	TRBJ1-1	TRBV28	NA	13	CASSPGQNTEAFF	TGTGCCAGCAGCCCAGGACAGAACACTGAAGCTTTCTTT
NA	TRBJ2-3	TRBV7-2	few	14	CASSYQGSADTQYF	TGTGCCAGCAGCTACCAGGGTAGCGCAGATACGCAGTATTTT